This note documents a single T cell receptor beta chain sequence. Its target is unknown. The data stem from a study of T cell responses to AZD1222 COVID-19 vaccine. Broader study findings: Mapped onto spike, vaccine-associated CD4 TCRs spanned it and were dominant at 160-218 and 743-854. The study found Spike-specific TCR breadth and depth rose after two AZD1222 doses. The donor cohort was predominantly white British with a female majority, and clonal diversity may have been underestimated. Unmutated variant regions reportedly attract nearly half of all spike-specific TCRs.

The V end lost 2 bases, the J end lost 4 bases, and 11 bases lay between the germline ends. Germline values: CDR1 KGHSH, CDR2 LQKENI. The length of the CDR3 is 14 residues. Repertoires were generated with immunoSEQ multiplex PCR, while TCRdb's copy carries only in-frame clones and drops some. The data hold roughly 250,000 clones, with over 85% observed a single time. The chain couples TRBV18 to TRBJ2-5; D may be TRBD1 (7 bases). This sequence originates from an adult in good health. Here the sequenced sample was peripheral blood, taken on day 0 of AZD1222 vaccination. The DNA of the CDR3 is TGTGCCAGCTCACCAGGAGGGGGCTCAGAGACCCAGTACTTC. Its translation: CASSPGGGSETQYF.